This T cell receptor beta chain came from a study of cytomegalovirus exposure and HLA in healthy donors. Across the whole study: It was reported in a later analysis that the same platform had been used for the 110 or so validation repertoires as for the roughly 670 first-cohort repertoires.

The table came from immunoSEQ multiplex PCR; TCRdb's copy has only in-frame clones and leaves some out. The data show 97,000 or so clones, about 95% seen once. Worth noting for this clone: Its antigen is unidentified.

Study outcomes and limitations: For most TCR sequences rarity was the rule, although some public TCRs occurred in many donors.

The V gene end was trimmed by 6 bases and the J gene end by 5 bases; junction bases not matched to a gene: 14. The CDR3 contains 17 residues. Germline V gene lookup returns CDR1 MNHEY and CDR2 SMNVEV (reference sequence). The chain couples TRBV27 to TRBJ2-3; 10 bases are a match to TRBD2. This clonotype was sampled from a young woman in good health and CMV-seronegative. The material sequenced was PBMCs. The CDR3 sequence: CASRVTSGPGSGDTQYF. CDR3 sequence (DNA): TGTGCCAGCAGGGTGACTAGCGGGCCAGGCTCTGGAGATACGCAGTATTTT.